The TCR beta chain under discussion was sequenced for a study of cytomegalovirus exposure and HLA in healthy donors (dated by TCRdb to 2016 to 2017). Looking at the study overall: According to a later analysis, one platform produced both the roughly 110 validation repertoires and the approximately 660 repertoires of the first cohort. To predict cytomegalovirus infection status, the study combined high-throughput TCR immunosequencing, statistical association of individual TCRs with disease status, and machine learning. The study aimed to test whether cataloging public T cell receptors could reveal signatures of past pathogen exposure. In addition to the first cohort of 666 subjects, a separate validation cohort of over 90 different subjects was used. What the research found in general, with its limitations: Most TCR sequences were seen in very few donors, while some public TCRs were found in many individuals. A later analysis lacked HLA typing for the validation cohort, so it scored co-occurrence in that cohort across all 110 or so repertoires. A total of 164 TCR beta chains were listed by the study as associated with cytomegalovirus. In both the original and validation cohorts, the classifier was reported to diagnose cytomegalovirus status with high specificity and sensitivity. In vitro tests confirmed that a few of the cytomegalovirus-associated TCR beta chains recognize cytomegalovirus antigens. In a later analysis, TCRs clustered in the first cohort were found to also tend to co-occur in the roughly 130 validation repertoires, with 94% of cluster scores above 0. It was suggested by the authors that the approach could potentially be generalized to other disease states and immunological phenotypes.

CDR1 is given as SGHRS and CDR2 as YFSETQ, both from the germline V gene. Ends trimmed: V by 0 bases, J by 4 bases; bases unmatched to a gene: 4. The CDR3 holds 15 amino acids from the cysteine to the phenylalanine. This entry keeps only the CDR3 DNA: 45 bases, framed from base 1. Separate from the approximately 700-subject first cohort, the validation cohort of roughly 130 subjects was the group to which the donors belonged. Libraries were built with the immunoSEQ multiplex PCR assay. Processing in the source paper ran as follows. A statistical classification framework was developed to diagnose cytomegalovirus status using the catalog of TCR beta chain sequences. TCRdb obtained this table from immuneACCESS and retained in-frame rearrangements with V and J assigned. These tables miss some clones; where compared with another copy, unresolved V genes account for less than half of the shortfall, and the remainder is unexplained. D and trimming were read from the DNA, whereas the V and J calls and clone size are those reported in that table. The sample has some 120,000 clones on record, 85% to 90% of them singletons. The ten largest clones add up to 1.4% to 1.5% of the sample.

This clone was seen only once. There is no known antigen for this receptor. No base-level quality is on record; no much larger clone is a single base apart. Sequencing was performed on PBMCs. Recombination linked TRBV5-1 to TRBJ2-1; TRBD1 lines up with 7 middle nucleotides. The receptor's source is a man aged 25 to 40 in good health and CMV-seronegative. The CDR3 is CASSLGGQTYNEQFF. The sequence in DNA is TGCGCCAGCAGCTTGGGGGGACAGACATACAATGAGCAGTTCTTC.